Listed below are T cell receptor beta chains from one sample, sequenced in a study of post-analysis software for immune sequencing data. A single record per CDR3 protein comes from TCRdb applying MiXCR to the PCR reads. The sample has roughly 620,000 distinct CDR3 sequences; around 40% are singletons. What was sequenced was blood. These receptor sequences come from a girl aged 10-17 years with multiple sclerosis. Both conserved end residues are part of each CDR3. The D gene is left open where the match is weak. Clone size appears in some rows only: once, few, many, or a class for an expanded clone.

DNA,CDR3,V,D,J,size
TGTGCCAGCAGCCTCGGGATGGAGCAGCCCCAGCATTTT,CASSLGMEQPQHF,TRBV7-2,-,TRBJ1-5,-
TGTGCCAGCAGTCCCGGACAGGGGACCTACAATGAGCAGTTCTTC,CASSPGQGTYNEQFF,TRBV12-3/TRBV12-4,TRBD1,TRBJ2-1,-
TGTGCCAGCAGTTACAGGGGCAGGACCTACGAGCAGTACTTC,CASSYRGRTYEQYF,TRBV6-5,-,TRBJ2-7,few
TGTGCCAGCACGGGGGACAGCTACACTGAAGCTTTCTTT,CASTGDSYTEAFF,TRBV6-1,TRBD1,TRBJ1-1,few
TGTGCCAGCAGTGACCTAGCGGGACACGGCAATGAGCAGTTCTTC,CASSDLAGHGNEQFF,TRBV6-4,TRBD2,TRBJ2-1,few
TGTGCCAGCAGCAGAACGACTCCCTCCTACGAGCAGTACTTC,CASSRTTPSYEQYF,TRBV5-5,-,TRBJ2-7,-
TGCGCCAGCAGCCAAAGCGGGACAAAAAGCTCCTACGAGCAGTACTTC,CASSQSGTKSSYEQYF,TRBV4-1,-,TRBJ2-7,-
TGCAGCGTTGACCCAGCGGGGGGCTCCTGGGAGCAGTTCTTC,CSVDPAGGSWEQFF,TRBV29-1,TRBD2,TRBJ2-1,-
TGTGCCAGCAGCATACCCCCGGGCAATGAGCAGTTCTTC,CASSIPPGNEQFF,TRBV7-8,-,TRBJ2-1,few
TGTGCCAGTTCGCGGCCGAATCAGCCCCAGCATTTT,CASSRPNQPQHF,TRBV19,-,TRBJ1-5,-
TGTGCCAGCAGGGGGGGGGCCCAAGAGACCCAGTACTTC,CASRGGAQETQYF,TRBV7-2,-,TRBJ2-5,-
TGCAGTGCTAGCCGGGACTATGAAGAGACCCAGTACTTC,CSASRDYEETQYF,TRBV20-1,TRBD2,TRBJ2-5,-
TGCAGTGCTAGAGGGTCGGGACTAGGAGTCCACTCCTACGAGCAGTACTTC,CSARGSGLGVHSYEQYF,TRBV20-1,TRBD2,TRBJ2-7,few
TGTGCCAGCAGATTGAGGCCGGGGATTGAGGACATTCAGTACTTC,CASRLRPGIEDIQYF,TRBV4-2,-,TRBJ2-4,-
TGTGCCAGCGGTAATAGCGGGGAGCCGTACAATGAGCAGTTCTTC,CASGNSGEPYNEQFF,TRBV7-2,TRBD2,TRBJ2-1,-
TGTGCCAGCAGCTATCGCGGGGATGGCTACACCTTC,CASSYRGDGYTF,TRBV7-2,-,TRBJ1-2,few
TGTGCCAGCAGTTACCAACGGGGGCACGGCTACACCTTC,CASSYQRGHGYTF,TRBV5-4,-,TRBJ1-2,-
TGCGCCAGCAGCATTAGCGGGGACGGGAGAGAGACCCAGTACTTC,CASSISGDGRETQYF,TRBV5-1,TRBD2,TRBJ2-5,-
TGCAGCGTTGACGGGGGGGCCGATGAGCAGTACTTC,CSVDGGADEQYF,TRBV29-1,TRBD2,TRBJ2-7,-
TGTGCCAGCAGGCGATCCTCTAGCACAGATACGCAGTATTTT,CASRRSSSTDTQYF,TRBV12-3/TRBV12-4,-,TRBJ2-3,-
TGTGCCAGCACCCCGGCTAGCGGGAGTCGAGAGACCCAGTACTTC,CASTPASGSRETQYF,TRBV12-3/TRBV12-4,TRBD2,TRBJ2-5,once
TGCGCCAGCAGCTCGGACTCTGCTCTGTCAGATACGCAGTATTTT,CASSSDSALSDTQYF,TRBV5-1,-,TRBJ2-3,-
TGTGCCAGCAGTTACAAGCTAGCGGGATACAATGAGCAGTTCTTC,CASSYKLAGYNEQFF,TRBV6-5,TRBD2,TRBJ2-1,few
TGTGCTAGTGGTTTGTTCCGGGACAGGGAAAAGGCCTATAATTCACCCCTCCACTTT,CASGLFRDREKAYNSPLHF,TRBV12-5,TRBD1,TRBJ1-6,-
TGTGCCAGCAGCCCCTCCCTTGGGGGGAACTATGGCTACACCTTC,CASSPSLGGNYGYTF,TRBV7-2,-,TRBJ1-2,few
TGCAGCCCTTTGATGGGGTTAGGGGAGACCCAGTACTTC,CSPLMGLGETQYF,TRBV20-1,-,TRBJ2-5,few
TGTGCCAGCAGTTTAATCTATCTGGGAACTGGGGCCAACGTCCTGACTTTC,CASSLIYLGTGANVLTF,TRBV12-3/TRBV12-4,-,TRBJ2-6,-
TGCGCCAGCAGCTTTGATTACAGGGGACTCACCTACGAGCAGTACTTC,CASSFDYRGLTYEQYF,TRBV5-1,-,TRBJ2-7,-
TGTGCCGTTCGAGGGGACACCGGGGAGCTGTTTTTT,CAVRGDTGELFF,TRBV7-6,-,TRBJ2-2,once